This TCR beta chain was sequenced for a study of beta chain features in type 1 diabetes. Study-wide context: About 98,000,000 sorted cells were examined across all samples.

Expressed TCRB transcripts were sequenced after all isolated RNA was converted to cDNA. This table comes from immunoSEQ multiplex PCR, and its TCRdb copy is limited to in-frame clones, with some not included. Here the sample spans 150,000 to 180,000 clones, 10% being singletons. Points from the study as a whole: Moderately but significantly shorter TCRB CDR3s were found in Type 1 diabetes patients in all four CD4+ subsets.

Germline assignment: CDR1 SQVTM and CDR2 ANQGSEA. The CDR3 covers 16 residues. Trimming cost V 8 bases and J 0 bases, with 22 bases left between them. Turning to this clone: Antigen unknown.

J is TRBJ1-2 and V is TRBV29-1; D is ambiguous. The sequencing input was central memory CD4+ T cells from blood. The sequence was obtained from a man aged 25-40 years with type 1 diabetes. The CDR3 DNA sequence: TGCAGCTCGTTGAGTTATCCGGGTTCTACTAACTATGGCTACACCTTC. Translating gives CSSLSYPGSTNYGYTF.